This T cell receptor (beta chain) originates from a study of blood T cell repertoires in COVID-19 (dated by TCRdb to about 2020). Broadly, across the study: Samples covering the acute and convalescent phases of COVID-19 were provided by collaborators in the United States, Italy and Spain. The samples were drawn from two sources: the first 160 participants of the ongoing ImmuneRACE study, and approximately 1,300 subjects contributed by 6 global collaborators. The prospective study material was composed of cDNA or gDNA derived from T cells, B-cell-depleted T cells, or PBMCs. The repertoires were released in a freely available public database meant as a resource for research on the immune response to SARS-CoV-2. Sample metadata almost always included a de-identified subject ID, COVID-19 status, age in years and sex. HLA class I and class II types, where available, came from metadata supplied by the sample provider rather than from assay-based typing. Deeply sampled blood TCRbeta repertoires from subjects exposed to, actively infected with, or recovered from COVID-19 were included in the dataset.

A single count supports this clone. The antigen it binds to is not known. Qualities for individual bases were not recorded, and no much larger clone is one base off. TCRbeta CDR3 regions were amplified from genomic DNA using the immunoSEQ Assay, a bias-controlled multiplex PCR. In the paper's pipeline: The number of nucleated cells in each sample was estimated from the amplification of reference gene primers within the assay. To quantify the absolute abundance of each unique TCRbeta CDR3 rearrangement, sequence reads were collapsed and filtered. For each sample, productive Simpson clonality was calculated as the square root of Simpson's diversity index over productive rearrangements. TCRdb took this table from immuneACCESS and kept in-frame rearrangements with V and J called. Such tables lack part of the clones; where checked against another copy, unresolved V genes explain under half of the gap, and the rest is unexplained. D and trimming come from the DNA, and the V and J calls and clone size come from that table. This sample is represented by 70,000 to 100,000 clones; 82% of them were singletons. The ten largest clones capture 5.5% to 7.5% of the sample.

Study-level results and caveats: Clinical and demographic metadata were provided uncurated, with the amount varying by source and participant.

Collaborating institutions collected whole blood in K2EDTA tubes following their own protocols. For TCRbeta analysis, collaborators shipped samples in one of three forms: frozen whole blood, isolated PBMCs, or DNA extracted from either of those sample types. Via the germline V gene, CDR1 is SGHTA and CDR2 FQGNSA. The CDR3, cysteine through phenylalanine, is 15 amino acids long. The entry retains the CDR3 DNA only, 45 bases that are in frame from base 1. V ends up 1 base short and J 4 bases short, with an unmatched junction base count of 4. The chain couples TRBV7-2 to TRBJ2-1, with TRBD1 identical over 7 junction bases. The TCR was taken from a man aged 50-60 years with active or convalescent COVID-19. Material for sequencing was peripheral blood. The DNA sequence follows: TGTGCCAGCAGCTTAGAGAGACAGGGTTACAATGAGCAGTTCTTC. Translated, it gives CASSLERQGYNEQFF.